A selection of T cell receptor beta chains follows, all from one sample in a study of OX40 agonist ivuxolimab in advanced cancers. Assay used: immunoSEQ multiplex PCR; TCRdb lists only in-frame clones, some missing. The sample carries around 35,000 clones, around 93% recorded once. The sequenced sample was CD4+ or CD8+ T cells sorted from blood, obtained in a trial of the OX40 agonist ivuxolimab. The source of these receptors is an adult with an advanced solid tumor such as melanoma, head and neck, liver or kidney cancer. Both conserved end residues are part of each CDR3. Fields, in order: V gene, clone size, D gene, J gene, CDR3 DNA, CDR3 protein. A D gene is named only where the DNA matches it firmly. Some rows mark clone size as missing; the rest say once, few, many or name a class of expanded clone.

V gene: TRBV19
clone size: few
D gene: -
J gene: TRBJ1-2
CDR3 DNA: TGTGCCAGTAGTAGTCAGGACCGGGACTATGGCTACACCTTC
CDR3 protein: CASSSQDRDYGYTF

V gene: TRBV4-3
clone size: -
D gene: -
J gene: TRBJ1-5
CDR3 DNA: TGCGCCAGCAGCCAATCGACAATCGGCCAGCCCCAGCATTTT
CDR3 protein: CASSQSTIGQPQHF

V gene: TRBV27
clone size: -
D gene: TRBD2
J gene: TRBJ2-1
CDR3 DNA: TGTGCCAGCAGTTTGGCTAGCGGCTTGGGGCAGTTCTTC
CDR3 protein: CASSLASGLGQFF

V gene: TRBV27
clone size: -
D gene: -
J gene: TRBJ2-7
CDR3 DNA: TGTGCCAGCAGTTTCTTAGGATCCTACGAGCAGTACTTC
CDR3 protein: CASSFLGSYEQYF

V gene: TRBV6-5
clone size: once
D gene: TRBD1
J gene: TRBJ1-5
CDR3 DNA: TGTGCCAGCAGTCTACAGGGGGACCGAAATCAGCCCCAGCATTTT
CDR3 protein: CASSLQGDRNQPQHF

V gene: TRBV5-6
clone size: -
D gene: -
J gene: TRBJ2-3
CDR3 DNA: TGTGCCAGCAGCCCCTTAAGCGGATCGAGCACAGATACGCAGTATTTT
CDR3 protein: CASSPLSGSSTDTQYF

V gene: TRBV28
clone size: few
D gene: -
J gene: TRBJ1-5
CDR3 DNA: TGTGCCAGCATCCTAGGGGGAAGCAATCAGCCCCAGCATTTT
CDR3 protein: CASILGGSNQPQHF

V gene: TRBV5-1
clone size: -
D gene: -
J gene: TRBJ1-4
CDR3 DNA: TGCGCCAGCAGCTTGGCCTCAGTGACCGGGGCGGTTGAAAAACTGTTTTTT
CDR3 protein: CASSLASVTGAVEKLFF

V gene: TRBV9
clone size: -
D gene: -
J gene: TRBJ1-1
CDR3 DNA: TGTGCCAGCAGCGTAGCTTCGGAGAACACTGAAGCTTTCTTT
CDR3 protein: CASSVASENTEAFF

V gene: TRBV7-6
clone size: -
D gene: TRBD1
J gene: TRBJ2-5
CDR3 DNA: TGTGCCAGCAGCTTAGAAAGACAGGGGGGCGAGACCCAGTACTTC
CDR3 protein: CASSLERQGGETQYF

V gene: TRBV4-3
clone size: -
D gene: -
J gene: TRBJ2-3
CDR3 DNA: TGCGCCAGCAGCCAGCGACAGACAGATACGCAGTATTTT
CDR3 protein: CASSQRQTDTQYF

V gene: TRBV14
clone size: -
D gene: -
J gene: TRBJ2-7
CDR3 DNA: TGTGCCAGCAGCCAAGGAATCTCCTACGAGCAGTACTTC
CDR3 protein: CASSQGISYEQYF

V gene: TRBV13
clone size: -
D gene: -
J gene: TRBJ2-1
CDR3 DNA: TGTGCCAGCAGCAGTGGGTTAGCGGAGTACAATGAGCAGTTCTTC
CDR3 protein: CASSSGLAEYNEQFF

V gene: TRBV9
clone size: -
D gene: -
J gene: TRBJ2-7
CDR3 DNA: TGTGCCAGCAGCGTAGAGGGACGGTCCTACGAGCAGTACTTC
CDR3 protein: CASSVEGRSYEQYF

V gene: TRBV7-9
clone size: -
D gene: -
J gene: TRBJ2-7
CDR3 DNA: TGTGCCAGCAGCTTAGTATCCCCATCCTACGAGCAGTACTTC
CDR3 protein: CASSLVSPSYEQYF

V gene: TRBV5-4
clone size: -
D gene: TRBD2
J gene: TRBJ2-7
CDR3 DNA: TGTGCCAGCAGCTCGGGGGTGGAGCTAGCGGCACCCTACGAGCAGTACTTC
CDR3 protein: CASSSGVELAAPYEQYF

V gene: TRBV13
clone size: few
D gene: TRBD2
J gene: TRBJ2-7
CDR3 DNA: TGTGCCAGCAGCTCGATAGCGGGGGGGAGGGACGAGCAGTACTTC
CDR3 protein: CASSSIAGGRDEQYF

V gene: TRBV19
clone size: few
D gene: -
J gene: TRBJ2-7
CDR3 DNA: TGTGCCAGTAGTATATATGGCGGCAGCACCTACGAGCAGTACTTC
CDR3 protein: CASSIYGGSTYEQYF

V gene: TRBV18
clone size: -
D gene: -
J gene: TRBJ2-7
CDR3 DNA: TGTGCCAGCTCACCTTCAAGCTCCTACGAGCAGTACTTC
CDR3 protein: CASSPSSSYEQYF

V gene: TRBV14
clone size: once
D gene: -
J gene: TRBJ2-6
CDR3 DNA: TGTGCCAGCAGCCAAACCGGCTGGGGGGCCAACGTCCTGACTTTC
CDR3 protein: CASSQTGWGANVLTF

V gene: TRBV27
clone size: -
D gene: TRBD2
J gene: TRBJ2-7
CDR3 DNA: TGTGCCAGCAGCCCCGGGGGGGGTTGGAGCTACGAGCAGTACTTC
CDR3 protein: CASSPGGGWSYEQYF

V gene: TRBV4-3
clone size: once
D gene: -
J gene: TRBJ1-1
CDR3 DNA: TGCGCCAGCAGCCTCGGAGGAGGGAAGTTGAACACTGAAGCTTTCTTT
CDR3 protein: CASSLGGGKLNTEAFF

V gene: TRBV6-5
clone size: -
D gene: TRBD1
J gene: TRBJ1-2
CDR3 DNA: TGTGCCAGCAGTTACCAGACAGGGCTTGGGGGCTACACCTTC
CDR3 protein: CASSYQTGLGGYTF

V gene: TRBV6-6
clone size: -
D gene: -
J gene: TRBJ1-5
CDR3 DNA: TGTGCCAGCAGTTACGTTCCACAGGGAGGAACTCAGCCCCAGCATTTT
CDR3 protein: CASSYVPQGGTQPQHF

V gene: TRBV5-4
clone size: -
D gene: -
J gene: TRBJ2-7
CDR3 DNA: TGTGCCAGCAGCCCCAATCCCTACGAGCAGTACTTC
CDR3 protein: CASSPNPYEQYF

V gene: TRBV28
clone size: -
D gene: -
J gene: TRBJ2-1
CDR3 DNA: TGTGCCAGCAGTTTGGGGAACCGGAGGTACTACAATGAGCAGTTCTTC
CDR3 protein: CASSLGNRRYYNEQFF

V gene: TRBV19
clone size: -
D gene: TRBD1
J gene: TRBJ1-2
CDR3 DNA: TGTGCCAGTACTCCCCGGGACAGCAACTACTATAACTATGGCTACACCTTC
CDR3 protein: CASTPRDSNYYNYGYTF

V gene: TRBV6-4
clone size: -
D gene: -
J gene: TRBJ2-1
CDR3 DNA: TGTGCCAGCAGTGTCGGGGGGCGAGAGGGCGGCAATGAGCAGTTCTTC
CDR3 protein: CASSVGGREGGNEQFF

V gene: TRBV28
clone size: once
D gene: TRBD1
J gene: TRBJ2-7
CDR3 DNA: TGTGCCAGCAGTAGTACAGGGGACTACGAGCAGTACTTC
CDR3 protein: CASSSTGDYEQYF

V gene: TRBV27
clone size: once
D gene: TRBD1
J gene: TRBJ2-3
CDR3 DNA: TGTGCCACATTCCCCCGGGACAGGACTAAGGCTAGCACAGATACGCAGTATTTT
CDR3 protein: CATFPRDRTKASTDTQYF

V gene: TRBV28
clone size: -
D gene: TRBD2
J gene: TRBJ2-2
CDR3 DNA: TGTGCCAGCAGAACTAGCGGGATAAGGATAAAATGGAACACCGGGGAGCTGTTTTTT
CDR3 protein: CASRTSGIRIKWNTGELFF

V gene: TRBV13
clone size: -
D gene: TRBD2
J gene: TRBJ2-3
CDR3 DNA: TGTGCCAGCAGCCGACCGGGACTAGAATCCGCAGATACGCAGTATTTT
CDR3 protein: CASSRPGLESADTQYF

V gene: TRBV7-6
clone size: -
D gene: -
J gene: TRBJ2-7
CDR3 DNA: TGTGCCAGCAGCTTAAGCGGAGGGACTTACGAGCAGTACTTC
CDR3 protein: CASSLSGGTYEQYF

V gene: TRBV5-6
clone size: few
D gene: -
J gene: TRBJ2-1
CDR3 DNA: TGTGCCAGCAGCTTGGACAGGTTAACCTACAATGAGCAGTTCTTC
CDR3 protein: CASSLDRLTYNEQFF

V gene: TRBV4-3
clone size: once
D gene: -
J gene: TRBJ2-3
CDR3 DNA: TGCGCCAGCAGCCAAGAACGAGGTCGAACAGATACGCAGTATTTT
CDR3 protein: CASSQERGRTDTQYF

V gene: TRBV18
clone size: once
D gene: -
J gene: TRBJ1-4
CDR3 DNA: TGTGCCAGCTCACAAGACCGGGACTACGATGAAAAACTGTTTTTT
CDR3 protein: CASSQDRDYDEKLFF

V gene: TRBV13
clone size: -
D gene: -
J gene: TRBJ2-7
CDR3 DNA: TGTGCCAGCAGCCCATCTAGGTCGGTAAGGGAGCAGTACTTC
CDR3 protein: CASSPSRSVREQYF

V gene: TRBV19
clone size: -
D gene: TRBD1
J gene: TRBJ1-5
CDR3 DNA: TGTGCCAGTAAATGGGGACAGAATCAGCCCCAGCATTTT
CDR3 protein: CASKWGQNQPQHF

V gene: TRBV21-1
clone size: -
D gene: -
J gene: TRBJ2-3
CDR3 DNA: TGTGCCAGAAACCGGGACAGGGGGACAGATACGCAGTATTTT
CDR3 protein: CARNRDRGTDTQYF

V gene: TRBV29-1
clone size: -
D gene: -
J gene: TRBJ1-3
CDR3 DNA: TGCAGCGTTACAGGGAGCTCTGGAAACACCATATATTTT
CDR3 protein: CSVTGSSGNTIYF

V gene: TRBV6-9
clone size: -
D gene: -
J gene: TRBJ1-4
CDR3 DNA: TGTGCCAGCAGGAAGGGGACTCAACTGTTTTTT
CDR3 protein: CASRKGTQLFF

V gene: TRBV10-3
clone size: -
D gene: TRBD2
J gene: TRBJ2-1
CDR3 DNA: TGTGCCATAGCGGGAGAGTCCTACAATGAGCAGTTCTTC
CDR3 protein: CAIAGESYNEQFF

V gene: TRBV11-2
clone size: -
D gene: -
J gene: TRBJ2-1
CDR3 DNA: TGTGCCAGCAGCTTAGCGACTGAGCAGTTCTTC
CDR3 protein: CASSLATEQFF

V gene: TRBV27
clone size: -
D gene: TRBD1
J gene: TRBJ1-1
CDR3 DNA: TGTGCCAGCAGTTTTCAGACAGGGGGGTACACTGAAGCTTTCTTT
CDR3 protein: CASSFQTGGYTEAFF

V gene: TRBV6-5
clone size: -
D gene: -
J gene: TRBJ2-7
CDR3 DNA: TGTGCCAGCAGTTACTCGATGTCCTCCTACGAGCAGTACTTC
CDR3 protein: CASSYSMSSYEQYF

V gene: TRBV7-6
clone size: -
D gene: -
J gene: TRBJ2-7
CDR3 DNA: TGTGCCAGCAGCCCCCTAAGCGGAGGATCCTACGAGCAGTACTTC
CDR3 protein: CASSPLSGGSYEQYF